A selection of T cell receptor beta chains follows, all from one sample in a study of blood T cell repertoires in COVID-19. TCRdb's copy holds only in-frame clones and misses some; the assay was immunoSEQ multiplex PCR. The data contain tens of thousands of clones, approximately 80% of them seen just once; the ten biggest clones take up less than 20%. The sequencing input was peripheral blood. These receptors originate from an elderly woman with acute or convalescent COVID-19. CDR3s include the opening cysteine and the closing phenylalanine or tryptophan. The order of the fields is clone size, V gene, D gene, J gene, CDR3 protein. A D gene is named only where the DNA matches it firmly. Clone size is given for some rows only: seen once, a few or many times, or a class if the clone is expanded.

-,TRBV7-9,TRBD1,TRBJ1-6,CASSSPGQVNSPLHF
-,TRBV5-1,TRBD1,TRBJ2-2,CASSFQNRGRAAGELFF
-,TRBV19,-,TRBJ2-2,CASSIDRQTGELFF
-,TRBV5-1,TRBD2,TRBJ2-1,CASSSGLAGNEQFF
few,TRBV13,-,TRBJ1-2,CASSLRSGGYTF
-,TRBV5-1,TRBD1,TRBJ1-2,CASSLGPTGLAAYGYTF
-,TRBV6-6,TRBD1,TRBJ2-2,CASNPRDRGTGELFF
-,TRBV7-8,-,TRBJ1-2,CASSLVRSYGYTF
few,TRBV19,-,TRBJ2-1,CASSMGLHTEQFF
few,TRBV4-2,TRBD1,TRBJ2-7,CASSQPGQGPEQYF